This T cell receptor (beta chain) was retrieved from a study of cytomegalovirus exposure and HLA in healthy donors. Study conclusions and caveats: In a later analysis, donors in an Asian-associated ancestry cluster reportedly had fewer N-insertions in productive TCRs than the cohort mean.

The germline CDR1 and CDR2 sequences are SEHNR and FQNEAQ (reference sequence). The junction had 4 bases not matched to a gene; V was cut back by 1 base and J by 7 bases. This CDR3 contains 14 residues. This PCR relied on a set of 60 Vbeta primers and 13 Jbeta primers. Clones were read by immunoSEQ multiplex PCR, and TCRdb kept only the in-frame ones, dropping some. This sample yields roughly 130,000 clones, of which approximately 82% are seen a single time; under 3% belongs to the top ten. On this clone: As yet, its antigen is unknown.

The receptor's source is a boy aged 2 to 10 in good health and CMV-seronegative. Sequences were obtained from PBMCs. This sequence joins TRBV7-9 and TRBJ1-5; 7 bases line up with TRBD1. Here the CDR3 DNA reads TGTGCCAGCAGCTTAGAGGGGGCAGGGCAGCCCCAGCATTTT. This sequence encodes CASSLEGAGQPQHF.